This T cell receptor (beta chain) originates from a study of blood T cell repertoires in COVID-19 (dated by TCRdb to the early 2020s). Background for the entire study: Collaborator samples came from the United States, Italy and Spain and covered acute and convalescent phases of COVID-19. The material from the prospective study consisted of cDNA or gDNA derived from T cells, B-cell-depleted T cells, or PBMCs. Subjects who had been exposed to COVID-19, were actively infected with it, or had recovered from it provided the deeply sampled blood TCRbeta repertoires that made up the dataset. The repertoires were released in a freely available public database intended as a resource for research on the immune response to SARS-CoV-2. Samples came from the ongoing ImmuneRACE study (first 160 participants) plus 1,254 subjects from 6 global collaborators. Sample metadata almost always included a de-identified subject ID, COVID-19 status, age in years and sex. Where HLA class I and class II types were available, the types were taken from metadata supplied by the sample provider, not from assay-based typing. Paper-wide results and their limitations: The amount of clinical and demographic metadata varied by source and participant and was provided uncurated.

TCRbeta CDR3 regions were amplified from genomic DNA using the immunoSEQ Assay, a bias-controlled multiplex PCR. For the original study's pipeline: Within the assay, amplification of reference gene primers was used to estimate how many nucleated cells each sample contained. Sequence reads were collapsed and filtered to measure the absolute abundance of every unique TCRbeta CDR3 rearrangement. For each sample, productive Simpson clonality was calculated as the square root of Simpson's diversity index across productive rearrangements. TCRdb carries this immuneACCESS record with in-frame sequences only. Its versions omit some clonotypes, under half of them owing to an unresolved V gene in the studies checked, with the rest unexplained. V and J calls and clone size are copied from that table; D and trimming were computed from the DNA. Here the sample has around 97,000 clones; roughly 84% occur a single time. Together, the top ten hold 6.2% of the sample.

A remark on this clone: Its cognate antigen has yet to be identified. No base quality information exists; no much larger clone differs at one position.

The CDR3 measures 17 amino acids from cysteine to phenylalanine. The retained sequence is limited to the CDR3, 51 bases, with the frame set at the first base. V ends up 4 bases short and J 4 bases short, with an unmatched junction base count of 10. The germline V gene supplies CDR1 SGDLS and CDR2 YYNGEE. The collaborating institutions used their own protocols to collect whole blood in K2EDTA tubes. For TCRbeta analysis, collaborator samples were shipped as frozen whole blood, as isolated PBMCs, or as DNA extracted from either sample type. Sequencing was performed on peripheral blood. Here the chain combines TRBV9 and TRBJ2-3, with 12 middle bases fitting TRBD1. This receptor was obtained from a human donor in a cohort sampled during active COVID-19. The DNA sequence is as follows: TGTGCCAGCAGCCCAACAGCGGGACAGGGGGCGTCAGATACGCAGTATTTT. Its protein product is CASSPTAGQGASDTQYF.